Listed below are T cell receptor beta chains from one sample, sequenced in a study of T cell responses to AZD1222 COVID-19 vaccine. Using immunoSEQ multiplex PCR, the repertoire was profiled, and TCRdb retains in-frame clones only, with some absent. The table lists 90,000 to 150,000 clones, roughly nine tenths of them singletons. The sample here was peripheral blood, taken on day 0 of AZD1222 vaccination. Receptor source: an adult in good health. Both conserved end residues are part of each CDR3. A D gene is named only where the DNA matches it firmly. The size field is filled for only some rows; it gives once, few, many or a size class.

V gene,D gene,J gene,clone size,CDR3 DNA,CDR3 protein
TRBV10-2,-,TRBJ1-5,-,TGCGCCAGCAGTGTTTCTGGGAACAATCAGCCCCAGCATTTT,CASSVSGNNQPQHF
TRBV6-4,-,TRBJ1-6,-,TGTGCCAGCAGTGCTACAGACTCCTATAATTCACCCCTCCACTTT,CASSATDSYNSPLHF
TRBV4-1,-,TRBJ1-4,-,TGCGCCAGCAGCCAAAGGGGGGACCCTAATGAAAAACTGTTTTTT,CASSQRGDPNEKLFF
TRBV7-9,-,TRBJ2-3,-,TGTGCCAGCACCTTCGTCGGGAGTGGCACAGATACGCAGTATTTT,CASTFVGSGTDTQYF
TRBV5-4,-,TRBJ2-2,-,TGTGCCAGCAGCCCAAGGGGGGGAGGACTGGTCACCGGGGAGCTGTTTTTT,CASSPRGGGLVTGELFF
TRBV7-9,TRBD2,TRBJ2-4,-,TGTGCCAGCAGCTCGGGACTAGCGGGACGGGGAAACATTCAGTACTTC,CASSSGLAGRGNIQYF
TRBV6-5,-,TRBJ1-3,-,TGTGCCAGCTCGGGTTGGATCTCTGGAAACACCATATATTTT,CASSGWISGNTIYF
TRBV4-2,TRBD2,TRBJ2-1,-,TGTGCCAGCAGCCATCCCTCAAATAGCGGGGTCGACAATGAGCAGTTCTTC,CASSHPSNSGVDNEQFF
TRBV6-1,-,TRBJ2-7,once,TGTGCCAGCAGTGAATCGACGCAGGGGAGCTCCTACGAGCAGTACTTC,CASSESTQGSSYEQYF
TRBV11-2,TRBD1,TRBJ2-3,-,TGTGCCAGCAGCCCCGGACAGGGGCCGAGCACAGATACGCAGTATTTT,CASSPGQGPSTDTQYF
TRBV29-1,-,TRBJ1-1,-,TGCAGCGTTGGGGGGGCGGCTGAAGCTTTCTTT,CSVGGAAEAFF
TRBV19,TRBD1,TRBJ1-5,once,TGTGCCAGTAGGCCGGGACAGGGGGCTATCCTGCAGCCCCAGCATTTT,CASRPGQGAILQPQHF
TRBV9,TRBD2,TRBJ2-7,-,TGTGCCAGCAGCGTAGGTGCTAGCGGGACGTCCGAGCAGTACTTC,CASSVGASGTSEQYF
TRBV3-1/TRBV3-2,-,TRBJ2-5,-,TGTGCCAGCAGCCAAGGGAGACGAACCTCGGGGGAGACCCAGTACTTC,CASSQGRRTSGETQYF
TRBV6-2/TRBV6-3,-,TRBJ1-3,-,TGTGCCAGCAGTTTTGGCCGCGGAGCTTCTGGAAACACCATATATTTT,CASSFGRGASGNTIYF
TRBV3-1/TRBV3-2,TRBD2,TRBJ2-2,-,TGTGCCAGCCGGACTAGCGGGAACGGAGTGGGGGAGCTGTTTTTT,CASRTSGNGVGELFF
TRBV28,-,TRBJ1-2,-,TGTGCCATCCTTATTAACTATGGCTACACCTTC,CAILINYGYTF
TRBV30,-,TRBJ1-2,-,TGTGCCTGGAGTGGGGTACAGCATGGCTACACCTTC,CAWSGVQHGYTF
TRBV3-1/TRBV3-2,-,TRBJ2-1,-,TGTGCCAGCAGCCGCAGGGAGCGCCAGAATGAGCAGTTCTTC,CASSRRERQNEQFF
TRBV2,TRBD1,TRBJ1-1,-,TGTGCCAGCAGCGCCGACAGGGACACTGAAGCTTTCTTT,CASSADRDTEAFF
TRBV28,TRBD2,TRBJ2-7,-,TGTGCCAGCAGAATTTTCGGGACTAGCGCCTACGAGCAGTACTTC,CASRIFGTSAYEQYF
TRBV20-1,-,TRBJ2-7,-,TGCAGTGCTAGTGTCCGGGCCCCCTACGAGCAGTACTTC,CSASVRAPYEQYF
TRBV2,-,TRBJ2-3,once,TGTGCCAGCAGTGAGTGGAGGGGCAGCACAGATACGCAGTATTTT,CASSEWRGSTDTQYF
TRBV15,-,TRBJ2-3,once,TGTGCCACCAGCAGAGACCCCGCAGATACGCAGTATTTT,CATSRDPADTQYF
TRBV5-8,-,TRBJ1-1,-,TGTGCCAGCAGCTTAAGGGCTGAAGCTTTCTTT,CASSLRAEAFF
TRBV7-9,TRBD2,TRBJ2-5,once,TGTGCCAGCAGCTTAATTGGACTAGCGGGCTCCCGAGGGGAGACCCAGTACTTC,CASSLIGLAGSRGETQYF
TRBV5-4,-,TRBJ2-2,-,TGTGCCAGCAGCCCGGGCGGGACCCAAGACACCGGGGAGCTGTTTTTT,CASSPGGTQDTGELFF
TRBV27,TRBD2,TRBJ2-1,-,TGTGCCAGCAGTCCCGGTAGCGGGAGAGGCTACAATGAGCAGTTCTTC,CASSPGSGRGYNEQFF
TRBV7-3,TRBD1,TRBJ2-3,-,TGTGCCAGCAGCTTAAAGGGCCCCGAAACAGACAGGGGGAACAGGAATACGCAGTATTTT,CASSLKGPETDRGNRNTQYF
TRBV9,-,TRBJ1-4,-,TGTGCCAGCAGCGTAAAGGGCGCTAATGAAAAACTGTTTTTT,CASSVKGANEKLFF
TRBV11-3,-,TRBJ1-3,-,TGTGCCAGCAGCCTCGATGGGAACACCATATATTTT,CASSLDGNTIYF
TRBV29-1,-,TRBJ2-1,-,TGCAGCGTTGGTACGACAGACCCTTACAATGAGCAGTTCTTC,CSVGTTDPYNEQFF
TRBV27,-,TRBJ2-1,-,TGTGCCAGCAGTTTATCGTGGCTTTACAATGAGCAGTTCTTC,CASSLSWLYNEQFF
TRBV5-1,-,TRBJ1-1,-,TGCGCCAGCAGCTTGGTTCAGGGGCTCGGCACTGAAGCTTTCTTT,CASSLVQGLGTEAFF
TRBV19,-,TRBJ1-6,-,TGTGCCAGTAGCACCGCAGCGGGTTCACCCCTCCACTTT,CASSTAAGSPLHF
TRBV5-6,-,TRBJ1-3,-,TGTGCCAGCATTAAAGCCGGGACACTCGGAAACACCATATATTTT,CASIKAGTLGNTIYF
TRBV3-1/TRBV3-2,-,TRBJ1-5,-,TGTGCCAGCAGCCAAGGAGGCGGGTCATCAAATCAGCCCCAGCATTTT,CASSQGGGSSNQPQHF
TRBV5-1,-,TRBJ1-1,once,TGCGCCAGCAGCTTGGCCCCGGGACAAGATTCAGCTTTCTTT,CASSLAPGQDSAFF